Shown below are 22 T cell receptor beta chains from a single sample sequenced in a study of breast tumors, draining lymph nodes, adjacent tissues. The lymph nodes were axillary draining lymph nodes from breast cancer patients. TCRdb re-called the multiplex PCR reads through MiXCR, storing one row per CDR3 protein. The repertoire includes around 140,000 distinct CDR3 sequences, under 25% of them detected once, and just over 2.5% sits in the top ten. The specimen sequenced was axillary lymph node tissue. Source of these receptors: a female donor with breast cancer. Some clones in this sample may be carry-over from other donors' samples.

This clonotype occurred a few times. The chain is built from TRBV19 and TRBJ2-5, with D possibly matching TRBD2 (5 bases). Trimming removed 7 bases from V and 0 bases from J, with 18 bases in between. The CDR3 runs 16 residues. Germline V lookup: CDR1 LNHDA, CDR2 SQIVND (reference sequence). CDR3 residues: CASKPRESGYQETQYF. CDR3 sequence (DNA): TGTGCCAGTAAGCCGAGGGAGTCGGGGTACCAAGAGACCCAGTACTTC. The full variable domain, rest sourced from reference TRBV19 and TRBJ2-5, is DGGITQSPKYLFRKEGQNVTLSCEQNLNHDAMYWYRQDPGQGLRLIYYSQIVNDFQKGDIAEGYSVSREKKESFPLTVTSAQKNPTAFYLCASKPRESGYQETQYFGPGTRLLVL.

Details on this clonotype: The junction and the germline gene differ at one end; a read error may be behind it. V and J are TRBV27 and TRBJ2-6, with D possibly TRBD1 on 6 matching bases. CDR1 and CDR2 (germline): MNHEY, SMNVEV (reference sequence). The CDR3 consists of 17 residues. Here the CDR3 reads CASSKASGTSGVNVLTF. The CDR3 nucleotides read TGTGCCAGCAGTAAGGCCTCCGGGACATCTGGGGTCAACGTCCTGACTTTC.

The table lists this clonotype with many counts. The chain joins TRBV28 to TRBJ2-7, with TRBD2 as a possible D gene (5 bases). The CDR3 contains 14 residues. Germline V gives CDR1 MDHEN, CDR2 SYDVKM. Trimming took off 6 bases at V and 2 bases at J, with 14 bases between the two ends. The CDR3 reads CASSLNGLPYEQYF. CDR3 bases: TGTGCCAGCAGCCTTAACGGACTGCCCTACGAGCAGTACTTC. The complete variable domain, with remaining parts taken from reference TRBV28 and TRBJ2-7, reads DVKVTQSSRYLVKRTGEKVFLECVQDMDHENMFWYRQDPGLGLRLIYFSYDVKMKEKGDIPEGYSVSREKKERFSLILESASTNQTSMYLCASSLNGLPYEQYFGPGTRLTVT.

Details on this clonotype: A junction end diverges from the germline sequence, so it may reflect a read error. V gene TRBV11-2 combines with J gene TRBJ1-3; D is possibly TRBD1 (5 bases). This CDR3 is 15 amino acids long. Germline assignment: CDR1 SGHAT and CDR2 FQNNGV. CDR3 residues: CASSRDVSSGNTTYF. CDR3 coding DNA: TGTGCCAGCAGCCGGGACGTCAGCTCTGGAAACACCACATATTTT.

On this clonotype itself: The junction shows a germline mismatch at one end, possibly a read error. V is TRBV27 and J is TRBJ2-5; D uncertain. The CDR3 has 11 amino acids. Germline-derived CDR1 and CDR2 are MNHEY and SMNVEV (reference sequence). CDR3 loop: CATRIQEAQYF. Written as DNA, the CDR3 is TGTGCCACCCGAATCCAAGAGGCCCAGTACTTC.

This clonotype was seen many times. The chain carries TRBV20-1 and TRBJ2-1, with 8 bases fitting TRBD1. This CDR3 is 14 amino acids long. The germline V gene encodes CDR1 DFQATT and CDR2 SNEGSKA (reference sequence). Trimming took 6 bases from V and 2 from J; bases not matched to a gene: 6. CDR3 nucleotide sequence: TGCAGTGCAAATGACAGGGGCCCCTACAATGAGCAGTTCTTC. Translation: CSANDRGPYNEQFF.

This clonotype was picked up many times. This chain joins TRBV15 and TRBJ1-6; the D gene is possibly TRBD1 (5 bases). CDR1 LNHNV and CDR2 YYDKDF come from the germline V gene (reference sequence). This CDR3 spans 16 amino acids. Deletions cut 1 base from V and 0 bases from J, with 7 bases between. The CDR3 DNA reads as TGTGCCACCAGCAGAGGGGGGAACTCCTATAATTCACCCCTCCACTTT. Its translation is CATSRGGNSYNSPLHF.

This clonotype was seen ten or more times. The chain is built from TRBV19 and TRBJ2-3, with 8 bases lining up with TRBD2. This CDR3 spans 15 amino acids. Trimming cost V 5 bases and J 5 bases; bases outside gene matches: 9. Looked up from germline, CDR1 is LNHDA and CDR2 is SQIVND (reference sequence). The CDR3: CASSPRTSRGDTQYF. CDR3 sequence (DNA): TGTGCCAGTAGTCCACGGACTAGCCGAGGAGATACGCAGTATTTT.

This clonotype was counted ten times or more. This chain links TRBV20-1 with TRBJ2-1, with 12 bases that match TRBD2. V dropped 3 bases and J dropped 4; count of bases not matched to a gene: 7. The CDR3 sequence is 16 residues long. CDR1 is DFQATT, CDR2 SNEGSKA, per germline (reference sequence). The DNA of the CDR3 is TGCAGTGCTAGTGGGACTAGCGGGCGGATTTACAATGAGCAGTTCTTC. Translated, it gives CSASGTSGRIYNEQFF.

About this clonotype itself: A read error is possible here, since a much larger clone lies one base away. This chain joins TRBV7-2 and TRBJ2-2; tentatively, D is TRBD2 (5 bases). The CDR3 runs 14 residues. CDR1 is SGHTA, CDR2 FQGNSA, per germline. The CDR3 is CASSLDSNTGKLFF. The CDR3, as DNA: TGTGCCAGCAGCCTGGACTCGAACACCGGGAAGCTGTTTTTT.

As to this clonotype: At one of its ends the junction is not consistent with the germline gene, which may arise from a read error. The chain carries TRBV12-3 or TRBV12-4 and TRBJ2-5, with D perhaps matching TRBD2 (5 bases). The CDR3 consists of 11 residues. The CDR3 bases are TGTGCCAGCAGTTTGGAGGAGACCCAGCACTTC. Its translation: CASSLEETQHF.

This clonotype was recorded many times. V gene TRBV5-4 combines with J gene TRBJ2-1, with 9 bases aligning to TRBD1. CDR3 length equals 17 residues. The V and J ends lost 4 bases and 15 bases, in that order; junction bases with no gene match: 23. From germline, CDR1 is SGHNT and CDR2 YYREEE (reference sequence). For the CDR3, the DNA is TGTGCCAGCAGCAAGGAGCCGACCGGACAGGGGATAGGGGGGAGGTTCTTC. This codes for CASSKEPTGQGIGGRFF.

This clonotype was seen repeatedly, ten times or more. The chain recombines TRBV6-1 with TRBJ1-4, with D uncertain. Germline values: CDR1 MNHNS, CDR2 SASEGT. There are 14 residues in the CDR3. The V end was cut by 5 bases, the J end by 7 bases, with 14 bases between. CDR3 nucleotides: TGTGCCAGCAGTATAGAGACCCGGGGTGAAAAACTGTTTTTT. Protein product: CASSIETRGEKLFF.

Details on this clonotype: This may stem from a read error, because a much larger clone lies one nucleotide away. The chain combines TRBV20-1 with TRBJ2-5; 10 positions match TRBD1. The CDR3 length is 15 residues. The J segment lost 4 bases and the V segment lost 3 bases, leaving 8 bases of the junction unmatched. CDR1 is DFQATT, CDR2 SNEGSKA, per germline (reference sequence). This CDR3 reads CSASSGQGEGETQYF. The CDR3, as DNA: TGCAGTGCTAGTTCTGGACAGGGGGAGGGAGAGACCCAGTACTTC.

This clonotype was detected only a few times. One base away lies a much larger clone, so this may be a sequencing read error. The chain recombines TRBV29-1 with TRBJ1-2, with D perhaps TRBD1 (5 bases). CDR1 is SQVTM and CDR2 is ANQGSEA in the germline V gene. Trimming removed 0 bases at V and 7 bases at J, with 12 bases between. There are 13 residues in the CDR3. Here the CDR3 DNA reads TGCAGCGTTGAAGATCGGGACGGGGCTGGCTACACCTTC. Its protein is CSVEDRDGAGYTF.

This clonotype was observed many times. V and J are TRBV6-1 and TRBJ2-3; D might be TRBD1 or TRBD2, each matching 6 bases. The CDR3 has 14 amino acids. Trimming left V 6 bases short and J 0 bases short, with 10 bases between. In germline, CDR1 is MNHNS, CDR2 SASEGT. The CDR3 loop is CASRTRGSTDTQYF. In DNA, the CDR3 is TGTGCCAGCAGGACTAGGGGGAGCACAGATACGCAGTATTTT.

The table lists this clonotype with many counts. This chain connects TRBV19 to TRBJ2-6, with D perhaps matching TRBD2 (6 bases). Trimming shortened V by 3 bases and J by 0 bases, and 9 bases separated the two germline ends. Per germline, CDR1 LNHDA and CDR2 SQIVND (reference sequence). This CDR3 comprises 16 residues. The DNA of the CDR3 is TGTGCCAGTAGTATTGTGCGGGACTCTGGGGCCAACGTCCTGACTTTC. Amino acids: CASSIVRDSGANVLTF.

This clonotype has a count of ten or more. The V and J genes are TRBV6-7 and TRBJ2-2, with D tentatively TRBD1 (6 bases). TRBV6-7 carries the ORF label, with uncertain function. The CDR3 consists of 19 residues. The germline V and J ends were trimmed by 0 bases and 1 base, with 18 bases remaining between them. The CDR3: CASSYSNAPPTGNTGELFF. DNA for the CDR3: TGTGCCAGCAGTTACTCGAATGCCCCCCCGACAGGGAACACCGGGGAGCTGTTTTTT.

This clonotype has at least ten counts. V and J are TRBV10-3 and TRBJ2-7, with a weak D call TRBD2 (5 bases). This CDR3 comprises 13 residues. Germline V gene lookup returns CDR1 ENHRY and CDR2 SYGVKD. V was trimmed by 8 bases and J by 0 bases, leaving 11 bases between them. CDR3 DNA: TGTGCCATCGCTCGGGGAGACTCCTACGAGCAGTACTTC. Translation: CAIARGDSYEQYF.

This clonotype was detected a few times. The DNA is left out, because the CDR3 cannot be placed on it with certainty; the CDR3 is given as TCRdb lists it. This chain connects TRBV6-2 or TRBV6-3 to TRBJ2-2; the table's D call TRBD2 went unverified against the DNA. Germline CDR1 MNHEY, CDR2 SVGEGT. The CDR3 has 15 residues if both end residues are counted. The CDR3 sequence: CASSSSGLILGELFF.

Notes on this clonotype: One base away lies a much larger clone, so this may be a sequencing read error. The chain has TRBV4-1 and TRBJ2-5, with D hard to call. The CDR3 length is 15 residues. Germline CDR1 MGHRA, CDR2 YSYEKL. This CDR3 reads CASSQDPTYQETQCF. For the CDR3, the DNA is TGCGCCAGCAGCCAAGATCCAACGTACCAAGAGACCCAGTGCTTC.

The table lists this clonotype with many counts. The chain is built from TRBV10-3 and TRBJ2-3; 9 bases line up with TRBD2. Germline CDR1 ENHRY, CDR2 SYGVKD. Trimming took 0 bases from V and 0 from J; bases not matched to a gene: 1. There are 16 residues in the CDR3. The CDR3 DNA reads TGTGCCATCAGTGAGTCTGGACTAGCGAGCACAGATACGCAGTATTTT. Amino acids: CAISESGLASTDTQYF.